This is a list of T cell receptor beta chains from one sample in a study of spatial heterogeneity in lung cancer. TCRdb re-called the 5' RACE reads through MiXCR, storing one row per CDR3 protein. Here the sample spans around 4,800 distinct CDR3 sequences, more than 7% being singletons. This specimen consisted of lung tumor tissue, obtained at surgery. Receptors were obtained from a female donor with early-stage non-small cell lung cancer. Both conserved end residues are part of each CDR3. A D gene is named only where the DNA matches it firmly. Not every row has a clone size; where given, it reads once, few, many or a size class.

d_gene: TRBD1
j_gene: TRBJ1-2
v_gene: TRBV2
abundance: NA
CDR3nt: TGTGCCAGCAGTGACGGGACAGGGGATCGGTCGAAAGGCTACACCTTC
CDR3aa: CASSDGTGDRSKGYTF

d_gene: NA
j_gene: TRBJ2-3
v_gene: TRBV7-7
abundance: medium-sized
CDR3nt: TGTGCTAGCAGCTTTTCCCGCACAGATACGCAGTATTTT
CDR3aa: CASSFSRTDTQYF

d_gene: TRBD1
j_gene: TRBJ2-7
v_gene: TRBV20-1
abundance: NA
CDR3nt: TGCAGTGCTAGAGATGGACAGGGGGCGCGGGAGCAGTACTTC
CDR3aa: CSARDGQGAREQYF

d_gene: TRBD2
j_gene: TRBJ2-1
v_gene: TRBV5-4
abundance: NA
CDR3nt: TGTGCCAGCAGCTTGGCGGGGACTAGCGCACATGAGCAGTTCTTC
CDR3aa: CASSLAGTSAHEQFF

d_gene: TRBD2
j_gene: TRBJ2-3
v_gene: TRBV5-4
abundance: medium-sized
CDR3nt: TGTGCCAGCAGCCTCTTGGCTAGCGGTGAAACAGATACGCAGTATTTT
CDR3aa: CASSLLASGETDTQYF

d_gene: NA
j_gene: TRBJ1-5
v_gene: TRBV7-9
abundance: medium-sized
CDR3nt: TGTGCCAGCAGCTCCCTCGGCAATCAGCCCCAGCATTTT
CDR3aa: CASSSLGNQPQHF

d_gene: NA
j_gene: TRBJ2-4
v_gene: TRBV4-2
abundance: NA
CDR3nt: TGTGCCAGCAGCCAAGATACCGCAGCACGAATTCAGTACTTC
CDR3aa: CASSQDTAARIQYF

d_gene: TRBD2
j_gene: TRBJ2-3
v_gene: TRBV6-2/TRBV6-3
abundance: medium-sized
CDR3nt: TGTGCCAGCAGTTTTACTAGCGGGAAAAGCACAGATACGCAGTATTTT
CDR3aa: CASSFTSGKSTDTQYF

d_gene: NA
j_gene: TRBJ2-7
v_gene: TRBV4-3
abundance: medium-sized
CDR3nt: TGCGCCAGCAGCCAAGCTCCTGGCAAGCCCTACGAGCAGTACTTC
CDR3aa: CASSQAPGKPYEQYF

d_gene: NA
j_gene: TRBJ2-3
v_gene: TRBV5-1
abundance: many
CDR3nt: TGCGCCAGCAGCTTGTGGGCGGAGGCCACAGATACGCAGTATTTT
CDR3aa: CASSLWAEATDTQYF

d_gene: NA
j_gene: TRBJ2-3
v_gene: TRBV10-3
abundance: few
CDR3nt: TGTGCCATCAGTGAGGGGGCGCCGGGAGATACGCAGTATTTT
CDR3aa: CAISEGAPGDTQYF

d_gene: TRBD1
j_gene: TRBJ2-1
v_gene: TRBV12-3/TRBV12-4
abundance: NA
CDR3nt: TGTGCCAGCAGCTCCTGGGACAGCGGACACAATGAGCAGTTCTTC
CDR3aa: CASSSWDSGHNEQFF

d_gene: TRBD2
j_gene: TRBJ2-5
v_gene: TRBV30
abundance: NA
CDR3nt: TGTGCCGGGACTAGCGGGAGCCAAGAGACCCAGTACTTC
CDR3aa: CAGTSGSQETQYF

d_gene: NA
j_gene: TRBJ2-2
v_gene: TRBV12-3/TRBV12-4
abundance: medium-sized
CDR3nt: TGTGCCAGCAGTTCGACGAACACCGGGGAGCTGTTTTTT
CDR3aa: CASSSTNTGELFF

d_gene: NA
j_gene: TRBJ2-1
v_gene: TRBV2
abundance: medium-sized
CDR3nt: TGTGCCAGCAGTCCATGGACAGCCCCCAATGAGCAGTTCTTC
CDR3aa: CASSPWTAPNEQFF

d_gene: NA
j_gene: TRBJ2-5
v_gene: TRBV4-3
abundance: NA
CDR3nt: TGCGCCAGCAGCCAAGCTACTGGGTTTCGAGAGACCCAGTACTTC
CDR3aa: CASSQATGFRETQYF

d_gene: NA
j_gene: TRBJ1-2
v_gene: TRBV3-1
abundance: few
CDR3nt: TGTGCCAGCAGCCGAGGGCCACAGGGAGCTAACTATGGCTACACCTTC
CDR3aa: CASSRGPQGANYGYTF

d_gene: NA
j_gene: TRBJ1-2
v_gene: TRBV24-1
abundance: NA
CDR3nt: TGTGCCACCAGTGCACTCGGCTACACCTTC
CDR3aa: CATSALGYTF

d_gene: NA
j_gene: TRBJ2-3
v_gene: TRBV7-9
abundance: few
CDR3nt: TGTGCCAGCAGCTTTTACGGGATCCAACTTCTAAGCACAGATACGCAGTATTTT
CDR3aa: CASSFYGIQLLSTDTQYF

d_gene: NA
j_gene: TRBJ2-7
v_gene: TRBV28
abundance: medium-sized
CDR3nt: TGTGCCAGCAGTTTGCAGAGGGAGGCCTACGAGCAGTACTTC
CDR3aa: CASSLQREAYEQYF

d_gene: TRBD2
j_gene: TRBJ2-2
v_gene: TRBV7-8
abundance: medium-sized
CDR3nt: TGTGCCAGCAGCTTAGGTGCGGCTAGCGGGGGGACCGGGGAGCTGTTTTTT
CDR3aa: CASSLGAASGGTGELFF

d_gene: NA
j_gene: TRBJ2-1
v_gene: TRBV7-6
abundance: few
CDR3nt: TGTGCCAGCAGCCTAACGGACACCAATGAGCAGTTCTTC
CDR3aa: CASSLTDTNEQFF

d_gene: TRBD1
j_gene: TRBJ1-1
v_gene: TRBV29-1
abundance: medium-sized
CDR3nt: TGCAGCGTGGGGACAGGGGGGAGATCTGAAGCTTTCTTT
CDR3aa: CSVGTGGRSEAFF

d_gene: TRBD1
j_gene: TRBJ1-4
v_gene: TRBV7-2
abundance: NA
CDR3nt: TGTGCCAGCAGCTTCGGACAGGGGGGACTGTTTTTT
CDR3aa: CASSFGQGGLFF

d_gene: NA
j_gene: TRBJ1-5
v_gene: TRBV7-9
abundance: NA
CDR3nt: TGTGCCAGCAGCTTAGCGGGGGGGCCCCAGCATTTT
CDR3aa: CASSLAGGPQHF

d_gene: NA
j_gene: TRBJ2-7
v_gene: TRBV10-1
abundance: NA
CDR3nt: TGCGCCAGCACCTTGCAAGGGACGGATCCCTACGAGCAGTACTTC
CDR3aa: CASTLQGTDPYEQYF

d_gene: NA
j_gene: TRBJ1-2
v_gene: TRBV15
abundance: NA
CDR3nt: TGTGCCACCAGCAGGGCGACCTCTCTCTATGGCTACACCTTC
CDR3aa: CATSRATSLYGYTF

d_gene: TRBD1
j_gene: TRBJ2-2
v_gene: TRBV5-1
abundance: medium-sized
CDR3nt: TGCGCCAGCAGCTTGGCGCCAGGGGGAGATACCGGGGAGCTGTTTTTT
CDR3aa: CASSLAPGGDTGELFF

d_gene: NA
j_gene: TRBJ1-5
v_gene: TRBV6-2/TRBV6-3
abundance: few
CDR3nt: TGTGCCAGCAGTTACGGCCGGCAGGGTGGTAGCAATCAGCCCCAGCATTTT
CDR3aa: CASSYGRQGGSNQPQHF

d_gene: NA
j_gene: TRBJ1-2
v_gene: TRBV5-1
abundance: few
CDR3nt: TGCGCCAGCAGCTTCCAAGGGGGCTATGGCTACACCTTC
CDR3aa: CASSFQGGYGYTF

d_gene: NA
j_gene: TRBJ2-7
v_gene: TRBV28
abundance: many
CDR3nt: TGTGCCAGCAGTCCTGAATACTACGAGCAGTACTTC
CDR3aa: CASSPEYYEQYF

d_gene: NA
j_gene: TRBJ1-6
v_gene: TRBV27
abundance: medium-sized
CDR3nt: TGTGCCAGCAGTTTAGATTTTGGCAGTCGTTCACCCCTCCACTTT
CDR3aa: CASSLDFGSRSPLHF

d_gene: NA
j_gene: TRBJ1-2
v_gene: TRBV29-1
abundance: few
CDR3nt: TGCAGCGTTGATGGACAGCCCTTTACCTATGGCTACACCTTC
CDR3aa: CSVDGQPFTYGYTF

d_gene: TRBD1
j_gene: TRBJ1-5
v_gene: TRBV2
abundance: NA
CDR3nt: TGTGCCAGCCAGGACAGGGCTAGCAATCAGCCCCAGCATTTT
CDR3aa: CASQDRASNQPQHF

d_gene: NA
j_gene: TRBJ1-2
v_gene: TRBV5-1
abundance: NA
CDR3nt: TGCGCCAGCCGAGAAACGAGGAGTCCCTCTTATGGCTACACCTTC
CDR3aa: CASRETRSPSYGYTF

d_gene: NA
j_gene: TRBJ2-3
v_gene: TRBV28
abundance: few
CDR3nt: TGTGCCAGCACCCCGTGGGGGTACACAGATACGCAGTATTTT
CDR3aa: CASTPWGYTDTQYF

d_gene: NA
j_gene: TRBJ2-1
v_gene: TRBV12-3/TRBV12-4
abundance: few
CDR3nt: TGTGCCAGCAGACCCCCGGGACATTTCTTATTCAATGAGCAGTTCTTC
CDR3aa: CASRPPGHFLFNEQFF

d_gene: TRBD2
j_gene: TRBJ2-3
v_gene: TRBV20-1
abundance: NA
CDR3nt: TGTAGTGCTATTGGACTAGCGGGGGTGACAGATACGCAGTATTTT
CDR3aa: CSAIGLAGVTDTQYF

d_gene: TRBD2
j_gene: TRBJ2-2
v_gene: TRBV3-1
abundance: few
CDR3nt: TGTGCCAGCAGCCAAGCGGTAGCGGGGCACCGGGAGCTGTTTTTT
CDR3aa: CASSQAVAGHRELFF

d_gene: TRBD1
j_gene: TRBJ1-4
v_gene: TRBV2
abundance: NA
CDR3nt: TGTGCCAGCAGCCGGACAGGATACGAGGCCATAGCTAATGAAAAACTGTTTTTT
CDR3aa: CASSRTGYEAIANEKLFF

d_gene: NA
j_gene: TRBJ2-2
v_gene: TRBV20-1
abundance: medium-sized
CDR3nt: TGCAGTGCCAGACCCAAGGTGAACACCGGGGAGCTGTTTTTT
CDR3aa: CSARPKVNTGELFF

d_gene: NA
j_gene: TRBJ1-6
v_gene: TRBV5-4
abundance: medium-sized
CDR3nt: TGTGCCAGCAGGTGGACATTGGGTTCACCCCTCCACTTT
CDR3aa: CASRWTLGSPLHF

d_gene: TRBD1
j_gene: TRBJ2-5
v_gene: TRBV28
abundance: NA
CDR3nt: TGTGCCAGCAGATCCGGACAGGGGGGGACCCAGTACTTC
CDR3aa: CASRSGQGGTQYF

d_gene: TRBD2
j_gene: TRBJ2-7
v_gene: TRBV12-3/TRBV12-4
abundance: few
CDR3nt: TGTGCCAGCAGTTTAAGGACTAGCGGGGGGCTTGAGCAGTACTTC
CDR3aa: CASSLRTSGGLEQYF

d_gene: NA
j_gene: TRBJ1-2
v_gene: TRBV28
abundance: many
CDR3nt: TGTGCCACCGACACCGTTCTTCTGGGCACGAAGGGCTACACCTTC
CDR3aa: CATDTVLLGTKGYTF

d_gene: NA
j_gene: TRBJ2-3
v_gene: TRBV7-2
abundance: NA
CDR3nt: TGTGCCAGCAGCTCCCTAGTGACAGATACGCAGTATTTT
CDR3aa: CASSSLVTDTQYF

d_gene: NA
j_gene: TRBJ2-1
v_gene: TRBV7-9
abundance: many
CDR3nt: TGTGCCAGCAGCCCTCATGGTGGGGTAATTGAGCAGTTCTTC
CDR3aa: CASSPHGGVIEQFF

d_gene: NA
j_gene: TRBJ2-7
v_gene: TRBV28
abundance: medium-sized
CDR3nt: TGTGCCAGCAGCATGACGGGTAGCTCCTACGAGCAGTACTTC
CDR3aa: CASSMTGSSYEQYF

d_gene: NA
j_gene: TRBJ2-1
v_gene: TRBV5-4
abundance: NA
CDR3nt: TGTGCCAGCAGCTTGGCCGTGGCCTCCTACAATGAGCAGTTCTTC
CDR3aa: CASSLAVASYNEQFF

d_gene: TRBD2
j_gene: TRBJ2-7
v_gene: TRBV6-5
abundance: NA
CDR3nt: TGTGCCAGCAAGGCGACTAGCGGACCCTACGAGCAGTACTTC
CDR3aa: CASKATSGPYEQYF

d_gene: NA
j_gene: TRBJ2-1
v_gene: TRBV15
abundance: NA
CDR3nt: TGTGCCACCAGCCGGGACGGACACTACAATGAGCAGTTCTTC
CDR3aa: CATSRDGHYNEQFF

d_gene: NA
j_gene: TRBJ1-3
v_gene: TRBV27
abundance: few
CDR3nt: TGTGCCAGCAGTTTATTGGGTAGCGGAAACACCATATATTTT
CDR3aa: CASSLLGSGNTIYF

d_gene: NA
j_gene: TRBJ1-2
v_gene: TRBV6-1
abundance: medium-sized
CDR3nt: TGTGCCAGCAGTGTACAGGTCAACTATGGCTACACCTTC
CDR3aa: CASSVQVNYGYTF

d_gene: NA
j_gene: TRBJ2-2
v_gene: TRBV10-2
abundance: many
CDR3nt: TGCGCCAGCAGTGGTGCAGGGAACACCGGGGAGCTGTTTTTT
CDR3aa: CASSGAGNTGELFF

d_gene: NA
j_gene: TRBJ1-4
v_gene: TRBV5-1
abundance: NA
CDR3nt: TGCGCCAGCAGTTTAGAAAATGAAAAACTGTTTTTT
CDR3aa: CASSLENEKLFF

d_gene: NA
j_gene: TRBJ1-2
v_gene: TRBV28
abundance: NA
CDR3nt: TGTGCCAGCAGTTTATCGGCATTAGGCTATGGCTACACCTTC
CDR3aa: CASSLSALGYGYTF

d_gene: TRBD1
j_gene: TRBJ1-1
v_gene: TRBV4-1
abundance: medium-sized
CDR3nt: TGCGCCAGCAGCCAATACCACAGGGGACGAGCCCTGAACACTGAAGCTTTCTTT
CDR3aa: CASSQYHRGRALNTEAFF

d_gene: NA
j_gene: TRBJ2-4
v_gene: TRBV11-2
abundance: medium-sized
CDR3nt: TGTGCCAGCAGCTTAGATACCTTGACAGGTCGACCGTTAGCCAAAAACATTCAGTACTTC
CDR3aa: CASSLDTLTGRPLAKNIQYF

d_gene: NA
j_gene: TRBJ2-7
v_gene: TRBV29-1
abundance: NA
CDR3nt: TGCAGCGTTGAAGACGGGGTTACCTACGAGCAGTACTTC
CDR3aa: CSVEDGVTYEQYF

d_gene: TRBD1
j_gene: TRBJ2-1
v_gene: TRBV29-1
abundance: NA
CDR3nt: TGCAGCGTTGAGCCGGACAGGGGTCGGGCCAATGAGCAGTTCTTC
CDR3aa: CSVEPDRGRANEQFF